The 16 T cell receptor beta chains listed next were all sequenced from one sample in a study of blood T cell repertoires in COVID-19. The assay was immunoSEQ multiplex PCR, and TCRdb's table has in-frame clones only and misses some. The table records 100,000 to 150,000 clones, over 75% of them present only once. The sample comprised peripheral blood. The receptors were gathered from a woman of 80 years or more with acute or convalescent COVID-19.

The count of this clone is one. The V call is TRBV28, the J call TRBJ2-2; a weak D match, TRBD1 (6 bases). V was trimmed by 4 bases and J by 0 bases, leaving 12 bases between them. CDR1 and CDR2 from the germline V gene are MDHEN and SYDVKM. This CDR3 spans 16 amino acids. CDR3 protein: CASSSLYRANTGELFF. The DNA for the CDR3 is TGTGCCAGCAGTTCCCTGTACAGGGCGAACACCGGGGAGCTGTTTTTT.

The rearrangement uses TRBV5-1 and TRBJ2-5, with a tentative D call TRBD1 (5 bases). The CDR3 consists of 13 residues. Germline V gene sequence: CDR1 SGHRS, CDR2 YFSETQ. V gave up 3 bases and J gave up 1 base, with 7 bases separating them. The CDR3 DNA is TGCGCCAGCAGCTCCAGGGTCCAAGAGACCCAGTACTTC. Translation: CASSSRVQETQYF.

The V and J genes are TRBV2 and TRBJ2-3, with D possibly matching TRBD2 (5 bases). The V gene lost 6 bases and the J gene lost 2 bases, with 9 bases spanning the gap. The CDR3 is 13 residues long. CDR1 is SNHLY and CDR2 is FYNNEI in the germline V gene. The CDR3 bases are TGTGCCAGCAGGCGGGCTACCACAGATACGCAGTATTTT. Translation: CASRRATTDTQYF.

The chain recombines TRBV5-1 with TRBJ2-2, with 13 bases aligning to TRBD2. This CDR3 is 16 amino acids long. Germline V lookup: CDR1 SGHRS, CDR2 YFSETQ. The trim removed 9 bases at V and 2 bases at J, leaving 7 bases unmatched. The chain's CDR3 is CATRTSGGINTGELFF. The CDR3 DNA reads as TGCGCCACCAGGACTAGCGGGGGAATCAACACCGGGGAGCTGTTTTTT.

J is TRBJ2-1 and V is TRBV5-8; D perhaps matches TRBD1 (6 bases). The CDR3 runs to 17 residues. Trimming took off 4 bases at V and 8 bases at J, with 25 bases between the two ends. CDR1 and CDR2 (germline): SGHTS, YDEGEE. The CDR3 loop reads CASSKTGTLVRGDEQFF. The CDR3 DNA follows: TGTGCCAGCAGCAAGACCGGGACACTCGTTAGGGGTGATGAGCAGTTCTTC.

This chain joins TRBV7-9 and TRBJ2-1; TRBD2 matches 8 bases. Trimming at V came to 2 bases and at J to 4 bases, leaving 4 bases not matched to a gene. This CDR3 contains 15 residues. Germline loops: CDR1 SEHNR, CDR2 FQNEAQ (reference sequence). CDR3 nucleotides: TGTGCCAGCAGCTTATCAGCGGGGGCATACAATGAGCAGTTCTTC. Translated: CASSLSAGAYNEQFF.

This clone appeared once. The CDR3, as DNA: TGTGCCAGCAGCTTACTCAGGGTTACTGAAGCTTTCTTT. As protein: CASSLLRVTEAFF. The V call is TRBV11-1, the J call TRBJ1-1; tentatively, D is TRBD1 (5 bases). V lost 2 bases to trimming and J lost 5 bases, with 9 bases between them. The CDR3 covers 13 residues. In germline, CDR1 is SGHAT, CDR2 FQDESV (reference sequence).

The V gene is TRBV7-8, the J gene TRBJ2-2; 9 bases line up with TRBD1. Germline CDR1 is SGHVS and CDR2 is FQNEAQ. The CDR3 spans 16 residues. V lost 5 bases, J lost 3 bases, and 7 bases stayed unmatched. The CDR3 loop reads CASSPTGTGHTGELFF. For the CDR3, the DNA is TGTGCCAGCAGCCCCACGGGGACAGGGCACACCGGGGAGCTGTTTTTT.

This clone has a single count. The rearrangement joins TRBV28 to TRBJ1-1; no firm D call. The V end lost 2 bases, the J end lost 1 base, and 8 bases lay between the germline ends. From germline, CDR1 is MDHEN and CDR2 SYDVKM. The CDR3 is 14 amino acids. CDR3 bases: TGTGCCAGCAGTTTACCCGCCAGGAACACTGAAGCTTTCTTT. Protein product: CASSLPARNTEAFF.

V usage is TRBV5-6 and J usage is TRBJ1-1; the match to TRBD1 covers 7 bases. CDR3 length: 16 residues. Trimming cost V 2 bases and J 1 base; bases outside gene matches: 8. CDR1 SGHDT and CDR2 YYEEEE come from the germline V gene. The CDR3 bases are TGTGCCAGCAGCTTACCGGCCCACAGGGGGAACACTGAAGCTTTCTTT. This encodes CASSLPAHRGNTEAFF.

The chain couples TRBV9 to TRBJ2-6; 7 nucleotides line up with TRBD1. CDR1 is SGDLS and CDR2 is YYNGEE in the germline V gene. J was trimmed by 2 bases and V by 6 bases; bases with no gene match: 8. The CDR3 spans 16 residues. CDR3 DNA sequence: TGTGCCAGCACCCCCATGCAGGGGGCTGGGGCCAACGTCCTGACTTTC. The encoded protein is CASTPMQGAGANVLTF.

The chain has TRBV28 and TRBJ1-1; weak D call: TRBD1 (6 bases). The V end lost 6 bases, the J end lost 8 bases, and 19 bases lay between the germline ends. CDR1 MDHEN and CDR2 SYDVKM come from the germline V gene. The CDR3 has 14 residues. The CDR3: CASRTQGPTLEAFF. CDR3 in DNA: TGTGCCAGCAGGACTCAGGGGCCTACCCTCGAAGCTTTCTTT.

V is TRBV3-1 (or the pseudogene TRBV3-2) and J is TRBJ1-2, with D possibly being TRBD1 (5 bases). In germline, CDR1 is LGHDT, CDR2 YNNKEL (reference sequence). This CDR3 spans 11 amino acids. The V end lost 3 bases, the J end lost 10 bases, and 9 bases lay between the germline ends. The CDR3 coding sequence is TGTGCCAGCAGCCACGGGGGAGCCTACACCTTC. Its translation is CASSHGGAYTF.

CDR3 region: CASSPPGSGGYQPQHF. As DNA, the CDR3 is TGTGCCAGCTCACCACCCGGGTCAGGGGGCTATCAGCCCCAGCATTTT. This sequence joins TRBV18 and TRBJ1-5, with 8 bases that match TRBD1. The V gene end was trimmed by 0 bases and the J gene end by 5 bases; junction bases not matched to a gene: 6. The CDR3 length is 16 residues. CDR1 is KGHSH, CDR2 LQKENI, per germline.

V gene TRBV4-1 combines with J gene TRBJ2-1; 9 bases are shared with TRBD2. This CDR3 region has 16 residues. CDR1 MGHRA and CDR2 YSYEKL come from the germline V gene. The trim removed 1 base at V and 1 base at J, leaving 2 bases unmatched. The CDR3: CASSQGSGGSYNEQFF. The CDR3 DNA reads as TGCGCCAGCAGCCAAGGCAGCGGGGGGTCCTACAATGAGCAGTTCTTC.

This chain joins TRBV7-2 and TRBJ1-6; no firm D call. The CDR3 totals 14 residues. The germline V gene encodes CDR1 SGHTA and CDR2 FQGNSA. The V end lost 2 bases, the J end lost 8 bases, and 10 bases lay between the germline ends. In DNA form, the CDR3 reads TGTGCCAGCAGCTTACGACGGGAAGATTCACCCCTCCACTTT. It codes for CASSLRREDSPLHF.